This entry lists 20 T cell receptor beta chains sequenced from one sample in a study of OX40 agonist ivuxolimab in advanced cancers. Profiling relied on immunoSEQ multiplex PCR, and the TCRdb table lists in-frame clones only, not all of them. The repertoire has about 28,000 clones, roughly 80% of them found once; the top ten carry roughly 19%. The material sequenced was CD4+ or CD8+ T cells sorted from blood, taken in a trial of the OX40 agonist ivuxolimab. The receptor set was obtained from an adult with an advanced solid tumor such as melanoma, head and neck, liver or kidney cancer.

The chain recombines TRBV5-8 with TRBJ2-5, with TRBD1 matching 10 bases. V was pared by 2 bases and J by 2 bases, with 3 bases of the junction left unmatched. The CDR3 is made up of 15 amino acids. Germline V gene data show CDR1 as SGHTS and CDR2 as YDEGEE. CDR3: CASSFGQGGQETQYF. CDR3 nucleotides: TGTGCCAGCAGCTTTGGACAGGGGGGACAAGAGACCCAGTACTTC. Combining the CDR3 with reference TRBV5-8 and TRBJ2-5 gives the whole variable domain EAGVTQSPTHLIKTRGQQATLRCSPISGHTSVYWYQQALGLGLQFLLWYDEGEERNRGNFPPRFSGRQFPNYSSELNVNALELEDSALYLCASSFGQGGQETQYFGPGTRLLVL.

The V call is TRBV5-1, the J call TRBJ2-5, with D possibly matching TRBD1 (5 bases). The closer fit of TRBJ2-7 to the DNA end suggests the J call may be wrong. The CDR3 is made up of 15 amino acids. Germline assignment: CDR1 SGHRS and CDR2 YFSETQ. In DNA form, the CDR3 reads TGCGCCAGCAGCTTGGTAGGGGCCGCTGACTACGAGCAGTACTTC. Translation: CASSLVGAADYEQYF.

The rearrangement joins TRBV19 to TRBJ1-2; D not certain. The CDR3 is 11 residues long. Trimming removed 10 bases from V and 7 bases from J, with 13 bases in between. From germline, CDR1 is LNHDA and CDR2 SQIVND (reference sequence). The CDR3 DNA sequence: TGTGCCACCCGGACCATATTTGGCTACACCTTC. It specifies CATRTIFGYTF.

V and J are TRBV7-9 and TRBJ2-1; perhaps TRBD1 as D (6 bases). Trimming shortened V by 4 bases and J by 2 bases, and 12 bases separated the two germline ends. CDR3 length equals 15 residues. Looked up from germline, CDR1 is SEHNR and CDR2 is FQNEAQ (reference sequence). The CDR3 nucleotides read TGTGCCAGCAGCTCCCAGACAGGTACCTACAATGAGCAGTTCTTC. The encoded protein is CASSSQTGTYNEQFF.

The chain recombines TRBV6-5 with TRBJ2-7; D unresolved. Germline CDR1 is MNHEY and CDR2 is SVGAGI. The CDR3 runs to 13 residues. V lost 7 bases, J lost 3 bases, and 13 bases lay in between. This CDR3 is CASTPRRFYEQYF. In DNA form, the CDR3 reads TGTGCCAGCACCCCTCGGCGGTTCTACGAGCAGTACTTC.

This rearrangement joins TRBV5-4 to TRBJ2-7, with unresolved D. CDR3 length equals 14 residues. The germline CDR1 and CDR2 sequences are SGHNT and YYREEE (reference sequence). V gave up 4 bases and J gave up 7 bases, with 18 bases separating them. CDR3 coding DNA: TGTGCCAGCAGCCCCCGCCCCACCTCTGGAGAGCAGTACTTC. Translating gives CASSPRPTSGEQYF.

Note on this clone: This sample includes further DNA sequences coding for the same CDR3. The chain has TRBV4-1 and TRBJ2-1; D might be TRBD2 (5 bases). V lost 1 base and J lost 7, with 11 bases in between. The V gene's germline CDR1 is MGHRA and CDR2 YSYEKL. The CDR3 spans 14 residues. CDR3 sequence: CASSQVGEVNEQFF. DNA of the CDR3: TGCGCCAGCAGCCAAGTGGGAGAGGTTAATGAGCAGTTCTTC.

This chain links TRBV19 with TRBJ2-2; D is unclear. The CDR3 spans 19 residues. V lost 7 bases, J lost 3 bases, and 27 bases lay in between. CDR1 is LNHDA and CDR2 is SQIVND in the germline V gene (reference sequence). CDR3 nucleotides: TGTGCCAGTACCCCCCCGCCCCCTTTGCAAGGTTATGACACCGGGGAGCTGTTTTTT. Encoded protein: CASTPPPPLQGYDTGELFF.

In its sample, this clone was seen a few times. The chain joins TRBV9 to TRBJ2-1; weak D call: TRBD2 (6 bases). The CDR3 sequence is 15 residues long. Looked up from germline, CDR1 is SGDLS and CDR2 is YYNGEE. Trimming shortened V by 1 base and J by 6 bases, and 14 bases separated the two germline ends. The CDR3 DNA sequence: TGTGCCAGCAGCGTAAGCCAGCGGGCCTCCAATGAGCAGTTCTTC. Amino acids: CASSVSQRASNEQFF.

The J gene is TRBJ2-7, the V gene TRBV4-2; 8 bases fit TRBD2. The CDR3 runs 15 residues. V lost 1 base, J lost 1 base, and 3 bases stayed unmatched. In germline, CDR1 is LGHNA, CDR2 YNFKEQ. Here the CDR3 reads CASSQGIAGSYEQYF. The CDR3 region has the DNA TGTGCCAGCAGCCAAGGAATAGCGGGGTCCTACGAGCAGTACTTC.

This clone appeared a single time. The rearrangement uses TRBV29-1 and TRBJ2-6; weak D call: TRBD1 (5 bases). The CDR3 is 18 residues long. Per germline, CDR1 SQVTM and CDR2 ANQGSEA. Trimming shortened V by 0 bases and J by 0 bases, and 15 bases separated the two germline ends. CDR3 sequence (DNA): TGCAGCGTTGAAGAATGGGGCGAGAAGACCTCTGGGGCCAACGTCCTGACTTTC. It specifies CSVEEWGEKTSGANVLTF. Complete variable domain (other parts from reference TRBV29-1 and TRBJ2-6): SAVISQKPSRDICQRGTSLTIQCQVDSQVTMMFWYRQQPGQSLTLIATANQGSEATYESGFVIDKFPISRPNLTFSTLTVSNMSPEDSSIYLCSVEEWGEKTSGANVLTFGAGSRLTVL.

The chain is built from TRBV12-2 and TRBJ2-7; the table's D call TRBD1 went unverified against the DNA. TRBV12-2 is a pseudogene locus. CDR3 length: 15 residues. The CDR3 nucleotides read TGTGCAAGTCGCTTTGGGACAGGGGGCACCTACGAGCAGTACTTC. It yields the protein CASRFGTGGTYEQYF.

This rearrangement joins TRBV15 to TRBJ2-1; 10 bases are a match to TRBD1. Germline lookup yields CDR1 LNHNV and CDR2 YYDKDF (reference sequence). The length of the CDR3 is 16 residues. The ends lost 1 base at V and 5 bases at J; junction bases unmatched: 5. The CDR3 region has the DNA TGTGCCACCAGCAGAGGGGACAGGGGTTTGGACAATGAGCAGTTCTTC. This encodes CATSRGDRGLDNEQFF. Full variable domain (remainder filled in from reference TRBV15 and TRBJ2-1): DAMVIQNPRYQVTQFGKPVTLSCSQTLNHNVMYWYQQKSSQAPKLLFHYYDKDFNNEADTPDNFQSRRPNTSFCFLDIRSPGLGDTAMYLCATSRGDRGLDNEQFFGPGTRLTVL.

This sequence joins TRBV7-9 and TRBJ1-4; perhaps TRBD1 as D (5 bases). Trimming took 8 bases from V and 7 from J, leaving 14 bases between them. The germline gives CDR1 SEHNR, CDR2 FQNEAQ (reference sequence). CDR3 size: 13 residues. The CDR3 reads CASSARGLEKLFF. For the CDR3, the DNA is TGTGCCAGCTCCGCGCGGGGACTTGAAAAACTGTTTTTT.

This chain joins TRBV19 and TRBJ2-7; 7 bases are shared with TRBD1. Looked up from germline, CDR1 is LNHDA and CDR2 is SQIVND (reference sequence). The CDR3 is made up of 14 amino acids. The J segment lost 0 bases and the V segment lost 7 bases, leaving 6 bases of the junction unmatched. The CDR3 sequence: CASTPTGSSYEQYF. The DNA for the CDR3 is TGTGCCAGTACGCCGACAGGGAGCTCCTACGAGCAGTACTTC.

The chain joins TRBV9 to TRBJ2-3; D gene uncertain. This CDR3 comprises 15 residues. Germline V gene data show CDR1 as SGDLS and CDR2 as YYNGEE. The germline V and J ends were trimmed by 0 bases and 4 bases, with 12 bases remaining between them. CDR3 nucleotide sequence: TGTGCCAGCAGCGTAGCTGAGGTAGGGCCAGATACGCAGTATTTT. As protein: CASSVAEVGPDTQYF.

This clone was found a few times. The chain employs TRBV2 and TRBJ2-5, with 12 bases fitting TRBD2. This CDR3 is 15 amino acids long. The trim removed 6 bases at V and 1 base at J, leaving 3 bases unmatched. Germline V gene data show CDR1 as SNHLY and CDR2 as FYNNEI. CDR3 sequence: CASSETSGGQETQYF. CDR3 DNA: TGTGCCAGCAGCGAGACTAGCGGGGGCCAAGAGACCCAGTACTTC.

The V call is TRBV2, the J call TRBJ2-6; TRBD1 is a possible D gene (6 bases). The CDR3 covers 16 residues. Looked up from germline, CDR1 is SNHLY and CDR2 is FYNNEI. Trimming shortened V by 5 bases and J by 0 bases, and 11 bases separated the two germline ends. The CDR3 protein is CASSSGHFSGANVLTF. The DNA of the CDR3 is TGTGCCAGCAGTTCGGGACACTTCTCTGGGGCCAACGTCCTGACTTTC.

This chain joins TRBV7-9 and TRBJ2-6; 11 nucleotides align to TRBD1. CDR3 length: 18 amino acids. The V gene's germline CDR1 is SEHNR and CDR2 FQNEAQ (reference sequence). V trimming: 5 bases; J trimming: 4 bases; junction bases outside the gene matches: 10. The CDR3 is CASSGFPDRGLGANVLTF. The CDR3, as DNA: TGTGCCAGCAGCGGCTTCCCGGACAGGGGGCTGGGGGCCAACGTCCTGACTTTC.

The chain combines TRBV27 with TRBJ2-6, with D perhaps given as TRBD1 or TRBD2 (5 bases each). Germline assignment: CDR1 MNHEY and CDR2 SMNVEV (reference sequence). This CDR3 contains 16 residues. V shed 5 bases and J shed 1 base, with 12 bases lying between them. DNA of the CDR3: TGTGCCAGCAGTGGTAGTGAGGGGTCTGGGGCCAACGTCCTGACTTTC. Protein: CASSGSEGSGANVLTF.